This T cell receptor (beta chain) was retrieved from a study of T cell changes during pregnancy in multiple sclerosis. Repertoires were generated with immunoSEQ multiplex PCR, while TCRdb's copy carries only in-frame clones and drops some. The data show some 27,000 clones, with around 90% seen just once and around 8.6% held by the top ten. This clone is classed as medium-sized. The origin of this receptor is a female donor with multiple sclerosis, enrolled in a pregnancy study. This material consisted of CD8+ T cells from peripheral blood mononuclear cells, taken before pregnancy.

The DNA of the CDR3 is TGTGCCAGCAGCATCCAGAGGGGCCACAGGGAACCTGATGGCTACACCTTC. Amino acid sequence: CASSIQRGHREPDGYTF. The chain couples TRBV9 to TRBJ1-2; possibly TRBD1 for D (6 bases). V was shortened by 4 bases and J by 6 bases, with 25 bases between the two germline ends. The CDR3 loop spans 17 amino acids. The V gene's germline CDR1 is SGDLS and CDR2 YYNGEE.